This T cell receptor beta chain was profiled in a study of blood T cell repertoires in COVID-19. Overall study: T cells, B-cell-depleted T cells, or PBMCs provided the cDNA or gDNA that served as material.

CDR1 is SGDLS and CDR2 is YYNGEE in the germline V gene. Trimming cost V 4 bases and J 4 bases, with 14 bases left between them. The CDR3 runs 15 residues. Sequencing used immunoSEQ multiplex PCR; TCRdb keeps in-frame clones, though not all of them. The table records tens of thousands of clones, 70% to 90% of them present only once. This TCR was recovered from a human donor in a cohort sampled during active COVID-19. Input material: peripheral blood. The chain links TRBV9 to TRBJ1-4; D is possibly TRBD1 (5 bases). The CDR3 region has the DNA TGTGCCAGCAGCCCTCGGGCGGGGGGTAATGAAAAACTGTTTTTT. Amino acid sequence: CASSPRAGGNEKLFF. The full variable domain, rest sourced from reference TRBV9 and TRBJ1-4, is DSGVTQTPKHLITATGQRVTLRCSPRSGDLSVYWYQQSLDQGLQFLIQYYNGEERAKGNILERFSAQQFPDLHSELNLSSLELGDSALYFCASSPRAGGNEKLFFGSGTQLSVL.